A selection of T cell receptor beta chains follows, all from one sample in a study of cytomegalovirus exposure and HLA in healthy donors. The method was immunoSEQ multiplex PCR; TCRdb's version includes in-frame clones alone and lacks a portion of them. Seen here are 130,000 to 150,000 clones, roughly 80% observed once, and the top ten hold approximately 0.9%. The specimen was PBMCs. These receptors all come from a man younger than 30 in good health and CMV-seronegative. CDR3s include the opening cysteine and the closing phenylalanine or tryptophan. D genes are given only for firm matches. The size of a clone is reported for some rows only, either as once, few or many, or as a class for expanded clones.

J gene: TRBJ1-2; D gene: -; clone size: -; V gene: TRBV4-3; CDR3 protein: CASSQGEGSAYGYTF; CDR3 DNA: TGCGCCAGCAGCCAAGGGGAGGGTTCGGCCTATGGCTACACCTTC
J gene: TRBJ1-2; D gene: TRBD1; clone size: -; V gene: TRBV5-1; CDR3 protein: CASSLGQGLGGYTF; CDR3 DNA: TGCGCCAGCAGCTTGGGACAGGGGTTGGGTGGCTACACCTTC
J gene: TRBJ2-5; D gene: -; clone size: -; V gene: TRBV9; CDR3 protein: CASSVDGETQYF; CDR3 DNA: TGTGCCAGCAGCGTAGACGGAGAGACCCAGTACTTC
J gene: TRBJ2-2; D gene: TRBD2; clone size: -; V gene: TRBV6-6; CDR3 protein: CASSYHIGRDTGELFF; CDR3 DNA: TGTGCCAGCAGTTACCACATAGGGAGGGATACCGGGGAGCTGTTTTTT
J gene: TRBJ1-1; D gene: -; clone size: -; V gene: TRBV6-1; CDR3 protein: CASRTQGIAEAFF; CDR3 DNA: TGTGCCAGCAGGACCCAGGGTATCGCTGAAGCTTTCTTT
J gene: TRBJ2-5; D gene: -; clone size: -; V gene: TRBV2; CDR3 protein: CASTWDGGGEETQYF; CDR3 DNA: TGTGCCAGCACCTGGGACGGCGGAGGGGAAGAGACCCAGTACTTC
J gene: TRBJ2-1; D gene: -; clone size: -; V gene: TRBV6-5; CDR3 protein: CASSSVGGSYNEQFF; CDR3 DNA: TGTGCCAGCAGTTCGGTTGGCGGCTCCTACAATGAGCAGTTCTTC
J gene: TRBJ2-6; D gene: -; clone size: -; V gene: TRBV5-5; CDR3 protein: CASRRTTWASGANVLTF; CDR3 DNA: TGTGCCAGCAGGCGGACAACGTGGGCCTCTGGGGCCAACGTCCTGACTTTC
J gene: TRBJ1-3; D gene: -; clone size: once; V gene: TRBV2; CDR3 protein: CASSEAVGRNTIYF; CDR3 DNA: TGTGCCAGCAGTGAAGCGGTGGGGCGAAACACCATATATTTT
J gene: TRBJ1-1; D gene: -; clone size: few; V gene: TRBV4-3; CDR3 protein: CASSQAESMEHPAFF; CDR3 DNA: TGCGCCAGCAGCCAAGCGGAGAGTATGGAACATCCAGCTTTCTTT
J gene: TRBJ2-2; D gene: -; clone size: -; V gene: TRBV27; CDR3 protein: CASRQARTANTGELFF; CDR3 DNA: TGTGCCAGCAGACAAGCTAGGACAGCGAACACCGGGGAGCTGTTTTTT
J gene: TRBJ2-1; D gene: TRBD2; clone size: -; V gene: TRBV6-1; CDR3 protein: CASSRGGRAEQFF; CDR3 DNA: TGTGCCAGCAGTCGGGGGGGGAGGGCTGAGCAGTTCTTC
J gene: TRBJ1-5; D gene: -; clone size: -; V gene: TRBV19; CDR3 protein: CASSIGHRINQPQHF; CDR3 DNA: TGTGCCAGTAGTATAGGCCACAGGATCAATCAGCCCCAGCATTTT
J gene: TRBJ2-2; D gene: TRBD1; clone size: -; V gene: TRBV5-4; CDR3 protein: CASTRPGQGPGELFF; CDR3 DNA: TGTGCCAGCACCCGGCCGGGACAGGGCCCCGGGGAGCTGTTTTTT
J gene: TRBJ2-7; D gene: TRBD1; clone size: once; V gene: TRBV19; CDR3 protein: CASSWADRENSYEQYF; CDR3 DNA: TGTGCCAGTAGTTGGGCAGACAGGGAGAACTCCTACGAGCAGTACTTC
J gene: TRBJ1-6; D gene: TRBD1; clone size: -; V gene: TRBV9; CDR3 protein: CASSLRDSVSSYNSPLHF; CDR3 DNA: TGTGCCAGCAGCCTCCGGGACAGCGTGAGCTCCTATAATTCACCCCTCCACTTT
J gene: TRBJ2-1; D gene: TRBD2; clone size: -; V gene: TRBV6-5; CDR3 protein: CASRLAGGPYNEQFF; CDR3 DNA: TGTGCCAGCAGATTAGCGGGGGGGCCCTACAATGAGCAGTTCTTC
J gene: TRBJ1-4; D gene: -; clone size: few; V gene: TRBV15; CDR3 protein: CATSRDPNSEKLFF; CDR3 DNA: TGTGCCACCAGCAGAGATCCGAATAGCGAAAAACTGTTTTTT
J gene: TRBJ2-1; D gene: TRBD1; clone size: -; V gene: TRBV14; CDR3 protein: CASSQEVHRGRNGPYNEQFF; CDR3 DNA: TGTGCCAGCAGCCAAGAGGTTCACAGGGGGCGGAATGGGCCTTACAATGAGCAGTTCTTC
J gene: TRBJ1-2; D gene: TRBD1; clone size: once; V gene: TRBV14; CDR3 protein: CASSSYRDRVNGYTF; CDR3 DNA: TGTGCCAGCAGTTCCTACCGGGACAGGGTCAATGGCTACACCTTC
J gene: TRBJ1-5; D gene: -; clone size: -; V gene: TRBV7-9; CDR3 protein: CASSLGGRGNQPQHF; CDR3 DNA: TGTGCCAGCAGCTTAGGGGGCAGGGGCAATCAGCCCCAGCATTTT
J gene: TRBJ2-3; D gene: TRBD1; clone size: -; V gene: TRBV4-3; CDR3 protein: CASSQKGTGVKDTQYF; CDR3 DNA: TGCGCCAGCAGCCAAAAGGGCACAGGGGTTAAGGATACGCAGTATTTT
J gene: TRBJ1-5; D gene: -; clone size: -; V gene: TRBV15; CDR3 protein: CATAGDCNQPQHF; CDR3 DNA: TGTGCCACCGCCGGGGACTGCAATCAGCCCCAGCATTTT
J gene: TRBJ2-3; D gene: -; clone size: -; V gene: TRBV5-1; CDR3 protein: CASSLGDISTDTQYF; CDR3 DNA: TGCGCCAGCAGCTTGGGGGACATTAGCACAGATACGCAGTATTTT
J gene: TRBJ2-1; D gene: TRBD1; clone size: once; V gene: TRBV7-8; CDR3 protein: CASSWDRDRTHYNEQFF; CDR3 DNA: TGTGCCAGCAGCTGGGACCGGGACAGAACACACTACAATGAGCAGTTCTTC
J gene: TRBJ1-2; D gene: -; clone size: once; V gene: TRBV27; CDR3 protein: CASSSPGDGYTF; CDR3 DNA: TGTGCCAGCAGTTCCCCGGGGGATGGCTACACCTTC
J gene: TRBJ1-5; D gene: TRBD1; clone size: once; V gene: TRBV7-9; CDR3 protein: CASSSGTGGGQPQHF; CDR3 DNA: TGTGCCAGCAGCTCCGGGACAGGGGGCGGTCAGCCCCAGCATTTT
J gene: TRBJ2-1; D gene: TRBD1; clone size: -; V gene: TRBV7-2; CDR3 protein: CASSGRTGSSNEQFF; CDR3 DNA: TGTGCCAGCAGCGGAAGGACAGGGTCATCAAATGAGCAGTTCTTC
J gene: TRBJ2-1; D gene: TRBD1; clone size: -; V gene: TRBV5-4; CDR3 protein: CASSLVQGAMNEQFF; CDR3 DNA: TGTGCCAGCAGCTTGGTTCAGGGGGCGATGAATGAGCAGTTCTTC
J gene: TRBJ1-1; D gene: -; clone size: few; V gene: TRBV2; CDR3 protein: CASRISRNTEAFF; CDR3 DNA: TGTGCCAGCAGGATCTCTAGGAACACTGAAGCTTTCTTT
J gene: TRBJ2-2; D gene: -; clone size: -; V gene: TRBV6-4; CDR3 protein: CASSEKGTGELFF; CDR3 DNA: TGTGCCAGCAGTGAAAAGGGGACCGGGGAGCTGTTTTTT
J gene: TRBJ2-2; D gene: TRBD1; clone size: few; V gene: TRBV15; CDR3 protein: CATSRRGLRQGANTGELFF; CDR3 DNA: TGTGCCACCAGCAGACGCGGTCTCAGACAGGGGGCTAACACCGGGGAGCTGTTTTTT
J gene: TRBJ2-5; D gene: TRBD1; clone size: -; V gene: TRBV5-1; CDR3 protein: CASSSRTGSLETQYF; CDR3 DNA: TGCGCCAGCAGCTCTCGGACAGGGAGTCTTGAGACCCAGTACTTC
J gene: TRBJ2-5; D gene: -; clone size: -; V gene: TRBV28; CDR3 protein: CATQPPGVETQYF; CDR3 DNA: TGTGCCACCCAACCCCCAGGGGTCGAGACCCAGTACTTC
J gene: TRBJ1-4; D gene: -; clone size: -; V gene: TRBV4-3; CDR3 protein: CASSQDFGTGRANEKLFF; CDR3 DNA: TGCGCCAGCAGCCAAGATTTCGGAACAGGGAGGGCTAATGAAAAACTGTTTTTT
J gene: TRBJ1-6; D gene: TRBD1; clone size: -; V gene: TRBV2; CDR3 protein: CASSDRTGAGSPLHF; CDR3 DNA: TGTGCCAGCAGTGATAGGACAGGGGCTGGTTCACCCCTCCACTTT
J gene: TRBJ1-3; D gene: -; clone size: -; V gene: TRBV18; CDR3 protein: CASSPMGSSGNTIYF; CDR3 DNA: TGTGCCAGCTCCCCAATGGGCAGCTCTGGAAACACCATATATTTT
J gene: TRBJ1-5; D gene: -; clone size: -; V gene: TRBV7-2; CDR3 protein: CASSLHNIQPQHF; CDR3 DNA: TGTGCCAGCAGCCTCCACAACATCCAGCCCCAGCATTTT
J gene: TRBJ1-2; D gene: TRBD1; clone size: -; V gene: TRBV27; CDR3 protein: CASTKLLPGQGVIGYTF; CDR3 DNA: TGTGCCAGCACAAAACTGCTCCCTGGACAGGGGGTGATTGGCTACACCTTC
J gene: TRBJ2-3; D gene: TRBD2; clone size: -; V gene: TRBV30; CDR3 protein: CAWSVLGLAGNRLNTQYF; CDR3 DNA: TGTGCCTGGAGTGTATTGGGACTAGCGGGGAACCGACTAAATACGCAGTATTTT
J gene: TRBJ1-2; D gene: -; clone size: -; V gene: TRBV7-9; CDR3 protein: CASSLGASGYTF; CDR3 DNA: TGTGCCAGCAGCTTGGGGGCAAGTGGCTACACCTTC
J gene: TRBJ1-6; D gene: -; clone size: -; V gene: TRBV15; CDR3 protein: CATGERDRLNSPLHF; CDR3 DNA: TGTGCCACCGGGGAGCGGGATCGGTTAAATTCACCCCTCCACTTT
J gene: TRBJ1-1; D gene: -; clone size: -; V gene: TRBV7-9; CDR3 protein: CSSSLVSLSDTEAFF; CDR3 DNA: TGTTCCAGCAGCTTAGTGTCCCTCTCGGACACTGAAGCTTTCTTT
J gene: TRBJ1-1; D gene: -; clone size: -; V gene: TRBV28; CDR3 protein: CASSELVGGRAFF; CDR3 DNA: TGTGCCAGCAGCGAACTTGTAGGAGGACGCGCTTTCTTT
J gene: TRBJ2-7; D gene: TRBD1; clone size: -; V gene: TRBV5-6; CDR3 protein: CASSPWGQGSYEQYF; CDR3 DNA: TGTGCCAGCAGCCCATGGGGACAGGGATCCTACGAGCAGTACTTC
J gene: TRBJ1-5; D gene: -; clone size: -; V gene: TRBV27; CDR3 protein: CASAQGLVWQPQHF; CDR3 DNA: TGTGCCAGTGCCCAGGGGCTGGTTTGGCAGCCCCAGCATTTT
J gene: TRBJ1-2; D gene: -; clone size: few; V gene: TRBV19; CDR3 protein: CASRLTGGYTF; CDR3 DNA: TGTGCCAGTAGATTGACGGGGGGCTACACCTTC
J gene: TRBJ1-5; D gene: TRBD1; clone size: -; V gene: TRBV6-1; CDR3 protein: CAICPNRGFQPQHF; CDR3 DNA: TGTGCCATTTGCCCCAACAGGGGGTTTCAGCCCCAGCATTTT
J gene: TRBJ1-1; D gene: TRBD1; clone size: -; V gene: TRBV18; CDR3 protein: CASSPDRVGTEAFF; CDR3 DNA: TGTGCCAGCTCACCCGACAGGGTGGGGACTGAAGCTTTCTTT
J gene: TRBJ2-1; D gene: -; clone size: -; V gene: TRBV10-3; CDR3 protein: CAIRVRDNEQFF; CDR3 DNA: TGTGCCATCAGAGTAAGAGACAATGAGCAGTTCTTC
J gene: TRBJ1-1; D gene: -; clone size: -; V gene: TRBV7-9; CDR3 protein: CASSSQGMNTEAFF; CDR3 DNA: TGTGCCAGCAGCTCCCAGGGGATGAACACTGAAGCTTTCTTT
J gene: TRBJ2-7; D gene: TRBD1; clone size: -; V gene: TRBV4-2; CDR3 protein: CASSQEGTGSYEQYF; CDR3 DNA: TGTGCCAGCAGCCAAGAGGGGACAGGTAGCTACGAGCAGTACTTC
J gene: TRBJ1-3; D gene: -; clone size: -; V gene: TRBV28; CDR3 protein: CASSSIWSSGNTIYF; CDR3 DNA: TGTGCCAGCAGTTCCATTTGGAGCTCTGGAAACACCATATATTTT
J gene: TRBJ1-5; D gene: -; clone size: -; V gene: TRBV7-2; CDR3 protein: CASSLVAKQPQHF; CDR3 DNA: TGTGCCAGCAGCTTAGTAGCTAAACAGCCCCAGCATTTT
J gene: TRBJ1-1; D gene: TRBD1; clone size: -; V gene: TRBV5-1; CDR3 protein: CASSGQGTNTEAFF; CDR3 DNA: TGCGCCAGCAGCGGACAGGGGACGAACACTGAAGCTTTCTTT
J gene: TRBJ1-5; D gene: -; clone size: -; V gene: TRBV27; CDR3 protein: CASSLLAYGDRPQHF; CDR3 DNA: TGTGCCAGCAGTTTATTGGCCTACGGGGATCGGCCCCAGCATTTT
J gene: TRBJ2-6; D gene: -; clone size: -; V gene: TRBV5-4; CDR3 protein: CASSFSGANVLTF; CDR3 DNA: TGTGCCAGCAGCTTCTCCGGGGCCAACGTCCTGACTTTC
J gene: TRBJ2-1; D gene: TRBD2; clone size: -; V gene: TRBV11-2; CDR3 protein: CASSLEGTSYNEQFF; CDR3 DNA: TGTGCCAGCAGCTTAGAAGGGACTAGCTACAATGAGCAGTTCTTC